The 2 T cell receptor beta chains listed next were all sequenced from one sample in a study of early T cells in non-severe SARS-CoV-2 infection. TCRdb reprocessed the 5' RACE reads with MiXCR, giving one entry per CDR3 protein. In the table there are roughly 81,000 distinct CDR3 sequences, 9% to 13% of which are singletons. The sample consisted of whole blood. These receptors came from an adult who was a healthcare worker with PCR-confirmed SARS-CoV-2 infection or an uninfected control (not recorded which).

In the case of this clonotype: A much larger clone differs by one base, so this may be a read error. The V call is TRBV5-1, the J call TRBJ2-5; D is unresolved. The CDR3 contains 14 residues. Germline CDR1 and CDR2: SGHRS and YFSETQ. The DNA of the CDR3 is TGCGCCAGCGGCTTGAGGCGGATAACGGAGACCCAGTACTTC. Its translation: CASGLRRITETQYF.

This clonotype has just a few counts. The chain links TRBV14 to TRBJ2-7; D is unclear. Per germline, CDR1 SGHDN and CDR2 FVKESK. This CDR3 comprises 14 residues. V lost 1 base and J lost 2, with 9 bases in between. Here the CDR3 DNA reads TGTGCCAGCAGCCAAGTCGGAACCCCCTACGAGCAGTACTTC. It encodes CASSQVGTPYEQYF.